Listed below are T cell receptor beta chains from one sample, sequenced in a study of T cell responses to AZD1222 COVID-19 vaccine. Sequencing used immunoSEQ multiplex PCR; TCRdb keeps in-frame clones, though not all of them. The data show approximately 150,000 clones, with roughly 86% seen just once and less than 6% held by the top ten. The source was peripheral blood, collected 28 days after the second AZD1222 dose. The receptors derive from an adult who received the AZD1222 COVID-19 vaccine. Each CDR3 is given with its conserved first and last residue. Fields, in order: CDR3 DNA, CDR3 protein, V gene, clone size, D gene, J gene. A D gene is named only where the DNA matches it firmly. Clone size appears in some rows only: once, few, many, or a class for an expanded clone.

DNA: TGTGCCAGCAGTCTCGGCTATTACACAGGGACTAGCGGGAGACTCTCCTACGAGCAGTACTTC
CDR3: CASSLGYYTGTSGRLSYEQYF
V: TRBV2
size: .
D: TRBD2
J: TRBJ2-7

DNA: TGTGCCAGCACTAGGACAGCAGGCGAGCAGTACTTC
CDR3: CASTRTAGEQYF
V: TRBV2
size: few
D: .
J: TRBJ2-7

DNA: TGCGCCAGCAGCCAGGCTTTTGGGGGGCTAAACTATGGCTACACCTTC
CDR3: CASSQAFGGLNYGYTF
V: TRBV4-1
size: .
D: .
J: TRBJ1-2

DNA: TGTGCCAGCATGATGGACGGGGGGCGAGAGACCCAGTACTTC
CDR3: CASMMDGGRETQYF
V: TRBV2
size: .
D: .
J: TRBJ2-5

DNA: TGTGCCAGCAGCCCCAATCAACGGGGGAGCACAGATACGCAGTATTTT
CDR3: CASSPNQRGSTDTQYF
V: TRBV7-2
size: .
D: .
J: TRBJ2-3

DNA: TGTGCCAGCAGTGACGGACACTCTGGAAACACCATATATTTT
CDR3: CASSDGHSGNTIYF
V: TRBV9
size: few
D: .
J: TRBJ1-3

DNA: TGCGCCAGCACCCAGGACAGACCGTCCTACAATGAGCAGTTCTTC
CDR3: CASTQDRPSYNEQFF
V: TRBV5-1
size: few
D: .
J: TRBJ2-1

DNA: TGTGCCAGCAGCACACCGGACAGAAGGAGGGATACGGACTTC
CDR3: CASSTPDRRRDTDF
V: TRBV5-4
size: .
D: .
J: TRBJ2-4

DNA: TGTGCCTGGTTCAGGGGCATTGGAAACACCATATATTTT
CDR3: CAWFRGIGNTIYF
V: TRBV30
size: few
D: .
J: TRBJ1-3

DNA: TGTGCCAGCAGCCAAGGCAGGGGCAATCAGCCCCAGCATTTT
CDR3: CASSQGRGNQPQHF
V: TRBV14
size: .
D: .
J: TRBJ1-5

DNA: TGTGCCAGCAGCTTAGGGGGGAGAGACACCGGGGAGCTGTTTTTT
CDR3: CASSLGGRDTGELFF
V: TRBV11-3
size: .
D: .
J: TRBJ2-2

DNA: TGTGCCAGCAGTTCCTATAGACAGGGGAACTATGGCTACACCTTC
CDR3: CASSSYRQGNYGYTF
V: TRBV27
size: .
D: TRBD1
J: TRBJ1-2

DNA: TGTGCCAACGGACGGGACCGGACTGAAGCTTTCTTT
CDR3: CANGRDRTEAFF
V: TRBV10-3
size: .
D: .
J: TRBJ1-1

DNA: TGTGCCAGCAGCCTTCTCCGTCAAGAGACCCAGTACTTC
CDR3: CASSLLRQETQYF
V: TRBV11-2
size: .
D: .
J: TRBJ2-5

DNA: TGTGCCAGCAGCGTAGGATTCGGACCGTCCTACAATGAGCAGTTCTTC
CDR3: CASSVGFGPSYNEQFF
V: TRBV9
size: .
D: .
J: TRBJ2-1

DNA: TGCGCCAGCAGCACGGGGGGGACTAGCCCAGATACGCAGTATTTT
CDR3: CASSTGGTSPDTQYF
V: TRBV10-2
size: .
D: TRBD2
J: TRBJ2-3

DNA: TGTGCCGGCCAGGGGGCCACTGAAGCTTTCTTT
CDR3: CAGQGATEAFF
V: TRBV7-9
size: once
D: TRBD1
J: TRBJ1-1

DNA: TGTGCCAGCATCAGAGGGGCCTTTTACAATGAGCAGTTCTTC
CDR3: CASIRGAFYNEQFF
V: TRBV2
size: .
D: .
J: TRBJ2-1

DNA: TGCACCGGGCGGTTCGGGGAGACCCAGTACTTC
CDR3: CTGRFGETQYF
V: TRBV29-1
size: .
D: .
J: TRBJ2-5

DNA: TGTGCCAGCAGTTTAAAGGAGGGGCTGGCCTATGGCTACACCTTC
CDR3: CASSLKEGLAYGYTF
V: TRBV28
size: .
D: .
J: TRBJ1-2

DNA: TGTGCCAGCAGTTACGGCCCGACAGGCACAGATACGCAGTATTTT
CDR3: CASSYGPTGTDTQYF
V: TRBV6-5
size: .
D: .
J: TRBJ2-3

DNA: TGTGCCAGCATCAAGACAGGGCTGGGTACCGGGGAGCTGTTTTTT
CDR3: CASIKTGLGTGELFF
V: TRBV6-6
size: .
D: TRBD1
J: TRBJ2-2